What follows are 13 T cell receptor beta chains derived from one specimen sequenced in a study of T cell responses to AZD1222 COVID-19 vaccine. Assay used: immunoSEQ multiplex PCR; TCRdb lists only in-frame clones, some missing. The sample contains about 86,000 clones, roughly 89% of which appear only once. Sequences were derived from peripheral blood, sampled on day 0 of AZD1222 vaccination. These TCRs come from an adult in good health.

This chain links TRBV11-2 with TRBJ2-7; 8 bases map to TRBD2. Germline V gives CDR1 SGHAT, CDR2 FQNNGV. V shed 1 base, J shed 3 bases, and the junction held 2 bases outside the gene matches. This CDR3 is built from 14 residues. The CDR3 nucleotides are TGTGCCAGCAGCTTAGCCAGCGGGGGCTACGAGCAGTACTTC. It codes for CASSLASGGYEQYF.

The J gene is TRBJ2-2, the V gene TRBV27; D remains unclear. Trimming left V 2 bases short and J 3 bases short, with 4 bases between. Germline V gives CDR1 MNHEY, CDR2 SMNVEV (reference sequence). CDR3 length equals 13 residues. The CDR3 loop reads CASSLGHTGELFF. The CDR3 DNA sequence: TGTGCCAGCAGTTTAGGGCACACCGGGGAGCTGTTTTTT.

This chain joins TRBV6-5 and TRBJ2-1, with TRBD2 identical over 7 bases. CDR3 length: 14 residues. Trimming cost V 10 bases and J 0 bases; bases outside gene matches: 6. The V gene's germline CDR1 is MNHEY and CDR2 SVGAGI. This CDR3 is CATKSGNSYNEQFF. The CDR3 nucleotides are TGTGCCACTAAAAGCGGGAACTCCTACAATGAGCAGTTCTTC.

The chain couples TRBV5-1 to TRBJ2-7, with 8 nucleotides matching TRBD2. V was pared by 6 bases and J by 3 bases, with 17 bases of the junction left unmatched. CDR3 size: 17 residues. The germline V gene has CDR1 SGHRS and CDR2 YFSETQ. The CDR3 nucleotides read TGCGCCAGCACCTTTTCTTGGGGTAGCGGGATATACTACGAGCAGTACTTC. It translates to CASTFSWGSGIYYEQYF. Full variable domain (remainder filled in from reference TRBV5-1 and TRBJ2-7): KAGVTQTPRYLIKTRGQQVTLSCSPISGHRSVSWYQQTPGQGLQFLFEYFSETQRNKGNFPGRFSGRQFSNSRSEMNVSTLELGDSALYLCASTFSWGSGIYYEQYFGPGTRLTVT.

This chain uses TRBV15 with TRBJ1-2; D unresolved. CDR1 and CDR2 (germline): LNHNV, YYDKDF (reference sequence). V was clipped by 0 bases and J by 8 bases, with 10 bases between them. The CDR3 contains 13 residues. CDR3: CATSRDYSEGYTF. The CDR3 DNA is TGTGCCACCAGCAGAGATTACTCGGAAGGCTACACCTTC.

In this sample, this clone turned up a few times. The CDR3 sequence: CASRGYEVSSTAGELFF. The CDR3, as DNA: TGTGCCAGTAGGGGCTATGAGGTCAGTTCTACAGCCGGGGAGCTGTTTTTT. This chain links TRBV19 with TRBJ2-2; D remains ambiguous. Trimming took 6 bases from V and 6 from J, leaving 23 bases between them. Germline V gene sequence: CDR1 LNHDA, CDR2 SQIVND (reference sequence). The CDR3 has 17 residues.

V usage is TRBV4-2 and J usage is TRBJ2-1; D is unclear. From germline, CDR1 is LGHNA and CDR2 YNFKEQ. The CDR3 extends over 15 amino acids. Trimming stripped 0 bases from V and 3 bases from J, with 9 bases between. The CDR3 protein is CASSQDSQSYNEQFF. CDR3 bases: TGTGCCAGCAGCCAAGATAGCCAGAGCTACAATGAGCAGTTCTTC.

V and J are TRBV7-2 and TRBJ1-2, with TRBD1 identical over 8 bases. The CDR3 has 14 amino acids. Germline CDR1 and CDR2: SGHTA and FQGNSA. Trimming at V came to 5 bases and at J to 6 bases, leaving 8 bases not matched to a gene. DNA for the CDR3: TGTGCCAGCAGCCTTGGACAGGGAAGGGATGGCTACACCTTC. This translates into CASSLGQGRDGYTF.

This clone was picked up a small number of times. The V and J genes are TRBV19 and TRBJ2-2; the match to TRBD2 covers 7 bases. Trimming cost V 0 bases and J 3 bases; bases outside gene matches: 13. Germline lookup yields CDR1 LNHDA and CDR2 SQIVND (reference sequence). The CDR3 has 19 amino acids. CDR3 sequence (DNA): TGTGCCAGTAGTATAGACCCCGGGGGGAGCTGGACTCACACCGGGGAGCTGTTTTTT. Translation gives CASSIDPGGSWTHTGELFF. The variable domain in full, with the rest retrieved from reference TRBV19 and TRBJ2-2, is DGGITQSPKYLFRKEGQNVTLSCEQNLNHDAMYWYRQDPGQGLRLIYYSQIVNDFQKGDIAEGYSVSREKKESFPLTVTSAQKNPTAFYLCASSIDPGGSWTHTGELFFGEGSRLTVL.

The chain carries TRBV4-3 and TRBJ2-2; tentative D call: TRBD1 (5 bases). Trimming stripped 3 bases from V and 1 base from J, with 6 bases between. This CDR3 is 14 amino acids long. Germline assignment: CDR1 LGHNA and CDR2 YSLEER. CDR3 protein: CASSQGQNTGELFF. The CDR3 nucleotides are TGCGCCAGCAGCCAGGGGCAGAACACCGGGGAGCTGTTTTTT.

This rearrangement joins TRBV7-9 to TRBJ2-2, with a tentative D call TRBD2 (6 bases). V lost 11 bases to trimming and J lost 2 bases, with 12 bases between them. Per germline, CDR1 SEHNR and CDR2 FQNEAQ (reference sequence). The CDR3 contains 13 residues. The CDR3 reads CASRDSNTGELFF. CDR3 nucleotides: TGTGCCTCCAGGGACTCTAACACCGGGGAGCTGTTTTTT.

The chain has TRBV29-1 and TRBJ2-5; no reliable D call. The length of the CDR3 is 10 residues. V was cut by 7 bases and J by 1 base, with 4 bases left in between. Germline assignment: CDR1 SQVTM and CDR2 ANQGSEA. The CDR3, as DNA: TGCAGCGCAAGCCAAGAGACCCAGTACTTC. Protein: CSASQETQYF.

The chain carries TRBV3-1 (or the pseudogene TRBV3-2) and TRBJ2-1; 8 positions match TRBD2. The CDR3 is 14 residues long. With 1 base clipped from V and 7 bases from J, the junction kept 3 bases outside the gene matches. Germline values: CDR1 LGHDT, CDR2 YNNKEL (reference sequence). This chain's CDR3 is CASSQAGGQNEQFF. CDR3 sequence (DNA): TGTGCCAGCAGCCAAGCGGGGGGGCAGAATGAGCAGTTCTTC.